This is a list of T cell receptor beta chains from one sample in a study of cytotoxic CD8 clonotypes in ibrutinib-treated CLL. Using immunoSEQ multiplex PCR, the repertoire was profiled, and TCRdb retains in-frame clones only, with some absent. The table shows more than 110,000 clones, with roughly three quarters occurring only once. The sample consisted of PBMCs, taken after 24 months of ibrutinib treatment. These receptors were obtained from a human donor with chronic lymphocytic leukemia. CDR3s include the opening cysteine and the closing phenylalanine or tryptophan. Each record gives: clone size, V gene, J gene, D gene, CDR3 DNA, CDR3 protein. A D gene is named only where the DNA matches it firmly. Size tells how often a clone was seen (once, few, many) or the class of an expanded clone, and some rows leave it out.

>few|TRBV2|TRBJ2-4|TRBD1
TGTGCCAGCAGTGTACAGGGGGATCATCGCATTCAGTACTTC
CASSVQGDHRIQYF
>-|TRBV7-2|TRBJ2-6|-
TGTGCCAGCAGCGTTGGCCCAGGGGAGGCCAACGTCCTGACTTTC
CASSVGPGEANVLTF
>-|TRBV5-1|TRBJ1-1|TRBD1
TGCGCCAGCATGGAGGGGGCGGGCACTGAAGCTTTCTTT
CASMEGAGTEAFF
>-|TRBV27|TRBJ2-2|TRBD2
TGTGCCAGCAGTCCGGGAGGGGCCGGGGAGCTGTTTTTT
CASSPGGAGELFF
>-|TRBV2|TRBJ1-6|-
TGTGCCAGCAGGGGGACCGGGACGGCAAGCTCCTATAATTCACCCCTCCACTTT
CASRGTGTASSYNSPLHF
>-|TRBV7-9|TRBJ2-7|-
TGTGCCAGCAGCTTAGTGGGGGACGAGCAGTACTTC
CASSLVGDEQYF
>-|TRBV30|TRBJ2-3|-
TGTGCCTGGAGTCGTCCCAGGGTCTCAGATACGCAGTATTTT
CAWSRPRVSDTQYF
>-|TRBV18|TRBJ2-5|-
TGTGCCAGCTCACCGGCGCAGACCCAGTACTTC
CASSPAQTQYF
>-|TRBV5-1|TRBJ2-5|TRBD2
TGCGCCAGCAACCCCGCACTAGCGGGGGGGCTTGAGACCCAGTACTTC
CASNPALAGGLETQYF
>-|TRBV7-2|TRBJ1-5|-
TGTGCCAGCAGCACGGACAGCCTAAATCAGCCCCAGCATTTT
CASSTDSLNQPQHF
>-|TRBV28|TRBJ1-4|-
TGTGCCAGCAACCCGCCGGGCCAGCATGAAAAACTGTTTTTT
CASNPPGQHEKLFF
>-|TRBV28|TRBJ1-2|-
TGTGCCAGCAGTTTAATCTGGGGCCAAACGAACTATGGCTACACCTTC
CASSLIWGQTNYGYTF
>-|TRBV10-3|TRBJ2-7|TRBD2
TGTGCCATCAGTGAGTCTGGCGGGAGGTACGAGCAGTACTTC
CAISESGGRYEQYF
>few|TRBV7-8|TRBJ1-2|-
TGTGCCAGCAGCCAAGGGCCGGGGCTCGGGACGGCTAACTATGGCTACACCTTC
CASSQGPGLGTANYGYTF
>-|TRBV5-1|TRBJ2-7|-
TGCGCCAGCGGCGACCAAGACTACGAGCAGTACTTC
CASGDQDYEQYF
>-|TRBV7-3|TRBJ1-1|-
TGTGCCAGCAGCTTGGAGGGGAACACTGAAGCTTTCTTT
CASSLEGNTEAFF
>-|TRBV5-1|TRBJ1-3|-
TGCGCCAGCAGCTTGTGGCCGACCTCTGGAAACACCATATATTTT
CASSLWPTSGNTIYF
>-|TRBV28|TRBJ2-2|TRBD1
TGTGCCAGCAGCGCCGGGACAGGCCGTTTCGGGGAGCTGTTTTTT
CASSAGTGRFGELFF
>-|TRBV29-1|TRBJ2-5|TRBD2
TGCAGCGTTGGGGGGAGGGTTGGCGAGACCCAGTACTTC
CSVGGRVGETQYF
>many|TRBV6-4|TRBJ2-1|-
TGTGCCAGCAGTCCGACCGGGACACACTACAATGAGCAGTTCTTC
CASSPTGTHYNEQFF
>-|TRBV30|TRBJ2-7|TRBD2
TGTGCCTGGAGCCGCACGTCGGGGGGGCACCACTTC
CAWSRTSGGHHF
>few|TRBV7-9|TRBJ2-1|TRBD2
TGTGCCAGCAGCCCCATAGCGGGAGGGTATGAGCAGTTCTTC
CASSPIAGGYEQFF
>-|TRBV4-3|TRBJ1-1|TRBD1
TGCGCCAGCAGCCAAGATCCAACAGGGGGGACTGAAGCTTTCTTT
CASSQDPTGGTEAFF
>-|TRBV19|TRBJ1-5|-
TGTGCCAGTAGGGAAAGCGGCAGGGATGAATGGCCCCAGCATTTT
CASRESGRDEWPQHF
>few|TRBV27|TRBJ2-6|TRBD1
TGTGCCAGCAGTCCGGGACAGGGTGCCCCTGGGGCCAACGTCCTGACTTTC
CASSPGQGAPGANVLTF
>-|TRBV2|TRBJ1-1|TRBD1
TGTGCCAGCACCCCGGCAGGGGGCGATTTCAGGTCTGAAGCTTTCTTT
CASTPAGGDFRSEAFF
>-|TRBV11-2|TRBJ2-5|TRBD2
TGTGCCAGCAGCTTAGTGCGGGGCGGGAGGGCCGCGTACTTC
CASSLVRGGRAAYF
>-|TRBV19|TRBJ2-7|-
TGTGCCAGTAGGCCGGTCGGGTCCTACGAGCAGTACTTC
CASRPVGSYEQYF
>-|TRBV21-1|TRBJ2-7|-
TGTGCCAGCAGCAGCAGGGTCTACGAGCAGTACTTC
CASSSRVYEQYF
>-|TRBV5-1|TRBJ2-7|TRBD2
TGCGCCAGCAGCTTCGGGGGGGACGAGCAGTACTTC
CASSFGGDEQYF
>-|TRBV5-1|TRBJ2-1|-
TGCGCCAGCGGGGGTCTAGAAGGCAATGAGCAGTTCTTC
CASGGLEGNEQFF
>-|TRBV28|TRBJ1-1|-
TGTGCCAGCAGACCTGGGGGTTGGGGACCGAACACTGAAGCTTTCTTT
CASRPGGWGPNTEAFF
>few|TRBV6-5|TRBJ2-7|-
TGTGCCAGCAGTTCCTTCTCCTACGAGCAGTACTTC
CASSSFSYEQYF